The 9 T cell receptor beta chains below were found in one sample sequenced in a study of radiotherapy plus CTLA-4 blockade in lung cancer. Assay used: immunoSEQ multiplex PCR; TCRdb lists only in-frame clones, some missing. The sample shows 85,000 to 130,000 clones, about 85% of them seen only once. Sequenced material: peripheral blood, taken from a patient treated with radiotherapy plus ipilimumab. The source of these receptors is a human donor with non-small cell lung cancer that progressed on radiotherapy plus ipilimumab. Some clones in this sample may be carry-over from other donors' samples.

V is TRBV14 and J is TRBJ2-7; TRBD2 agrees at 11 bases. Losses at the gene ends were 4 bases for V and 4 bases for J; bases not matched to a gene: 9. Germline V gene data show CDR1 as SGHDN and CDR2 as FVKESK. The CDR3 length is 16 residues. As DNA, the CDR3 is TGTGCCAGCAGCCGACCCGGTAGCGGGGGGGTGTACGAGCAGTACTTC. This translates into CASSRPGSGGVYEQYF.

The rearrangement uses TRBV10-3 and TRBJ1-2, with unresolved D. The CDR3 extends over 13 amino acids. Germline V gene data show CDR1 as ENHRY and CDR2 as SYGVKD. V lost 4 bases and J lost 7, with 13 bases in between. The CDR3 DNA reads TGTGCCATCAGTGTGGTGACTGAAGGTGGCTACACCTTC. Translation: CAISVVTEGGYTF.

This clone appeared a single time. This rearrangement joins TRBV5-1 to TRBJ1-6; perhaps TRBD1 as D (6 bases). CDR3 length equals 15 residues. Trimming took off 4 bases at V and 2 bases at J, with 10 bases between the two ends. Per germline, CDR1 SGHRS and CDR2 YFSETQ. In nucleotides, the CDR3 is TGCGCCAGCAGCCGGGACACCACCTATAATTCACCCCTCCACTTT. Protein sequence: CASSRDTTYNSPLHF.

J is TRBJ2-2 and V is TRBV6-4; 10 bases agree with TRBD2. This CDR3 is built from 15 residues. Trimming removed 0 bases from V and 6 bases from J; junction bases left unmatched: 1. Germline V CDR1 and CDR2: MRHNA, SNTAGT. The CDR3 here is CASSDSAGGPGELFF. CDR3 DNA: TGTGCCAGCAGTGACTCAGCGGGGGGGCCCGGGGAGCTGTTTTTT.

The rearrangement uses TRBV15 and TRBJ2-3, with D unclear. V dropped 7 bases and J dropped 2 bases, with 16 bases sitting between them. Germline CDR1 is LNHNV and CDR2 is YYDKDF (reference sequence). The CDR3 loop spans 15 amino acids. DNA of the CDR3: TGTGCCACCAAGGGCCGGCTTAGAAACACAGATACGCAGTATTTT. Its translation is CATKGRLRNTDTQYF.

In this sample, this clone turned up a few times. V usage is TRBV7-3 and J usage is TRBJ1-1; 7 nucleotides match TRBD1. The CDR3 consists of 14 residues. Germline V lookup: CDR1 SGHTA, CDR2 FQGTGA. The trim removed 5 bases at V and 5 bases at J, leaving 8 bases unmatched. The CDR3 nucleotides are TGTGCCAGCAGCCCGACGACAGGGAATACTGAAGCTTTCTTT. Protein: CASSPTTGNTEAFF.

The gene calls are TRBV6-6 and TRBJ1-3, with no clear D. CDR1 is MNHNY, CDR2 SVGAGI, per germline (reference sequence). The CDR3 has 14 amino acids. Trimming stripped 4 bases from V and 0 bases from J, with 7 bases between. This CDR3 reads CASSSTPSGNTIYF. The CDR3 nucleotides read TGTGCCAGCAGTTCCACACCCTCTGGAAACACCATATATTTT.

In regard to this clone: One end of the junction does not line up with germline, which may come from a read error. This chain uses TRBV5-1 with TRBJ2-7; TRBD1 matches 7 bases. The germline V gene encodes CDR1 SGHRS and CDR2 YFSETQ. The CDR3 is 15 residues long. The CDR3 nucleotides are TGCGCCAGCAGCTTAGGGACAGAGGGCCCCTACGAGCAGCACTTC. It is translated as CASSLGTEGPYEQHF.

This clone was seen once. CDR3 DNA: TGTGCCAGCAGTTTACAAGGGTCTGGAAACACCATATATTTT. As protein: CASSLQGSGNTIYF. The chain couples TRBV2 to TRBJ1-3; D uncertain. This CDR3 contains 14 residues. Germline CDR1 is SNHLY and CDR2 is FYNNEI. The V and J ends lost 5 bases and 1 base respectively, with 9 bases between them.